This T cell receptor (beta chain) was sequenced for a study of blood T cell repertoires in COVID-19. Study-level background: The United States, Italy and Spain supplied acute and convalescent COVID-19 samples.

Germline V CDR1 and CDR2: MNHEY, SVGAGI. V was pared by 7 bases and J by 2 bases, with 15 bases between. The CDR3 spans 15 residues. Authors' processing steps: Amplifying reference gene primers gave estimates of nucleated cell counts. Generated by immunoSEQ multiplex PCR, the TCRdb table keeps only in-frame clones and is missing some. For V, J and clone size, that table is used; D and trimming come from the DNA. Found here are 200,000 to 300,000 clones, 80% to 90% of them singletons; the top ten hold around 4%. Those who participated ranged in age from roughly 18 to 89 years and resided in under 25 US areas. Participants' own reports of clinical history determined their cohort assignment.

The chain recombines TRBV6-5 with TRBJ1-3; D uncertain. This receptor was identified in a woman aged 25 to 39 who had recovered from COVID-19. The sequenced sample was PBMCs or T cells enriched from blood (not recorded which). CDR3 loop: CASTRSTGPGNTIYF. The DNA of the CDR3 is TGTGCCAGCACTCGGAGTACTGGCCCTGGAAACACCATATATTTT.